This T cell receptor (beta chain) originates from a study of CD8 T cells in ankylosing spondylitis. Study-wide results and limits: A number of the motif variants had already been described in reactive arthritis synovial fluid and blood. A motif in TCR beta, a set of fewer than ten highly homologous variants, appeared characteristic of ankylosing spondylitis blood. A CD8+ phenotype characterized the disease-linked clones, which were relatively rare in peripheral blood. Matched ankylosing spondylitis synovial fluid reportedly showed significant enrichment of disease-linked clones.

Preparation of TCR beta libraries was done by quantitative 5'-RACE with molecular barcodes. MiXCR, applied by TCRdb to the 5' RACE reads, yields one record per CDR3 protein. This sample has hundreds of thousands of distinct CDR3 sequences, with 10% to 15% found just once. As for this clonotype: Its specificity is unknown.

This clonotype was obtained from a male donor with ankylosing spondylitis. The specimen was blood, either unsorted or a sorted T cell fraction (not recorded which).

In DNA, the CDR3 is TGTGCCAGCAGCCTCAAACAGGTATCCCGGGCCACAACTAATGAAAAACTGTTTTTT. This translates into CASSLKQVSRATTNEKLFF. V and J are TRBV4-2 and TRBJ1-4, with a tentative D call TRBD1 (5 bases). This CDR3 region has 19 residues. Germline V gene data show CDR1 as LGHNA and CDR2 as YNFKEQ. Deletions cut 4 bases from V and 0 bases from J, with 21 bases between.